This T cell receptor (beta chain) originates from a study of T cell responses to AZD1222 COVID-19 vaccine. Study details: Investigators merged groups given second doses at roughly 4 or roughly 12 weeks. General study points: Spike-specific TCR breadth and depth both grew after two AZD1222 doses. Unmutated regions of variants are reportedly targeted by nearly half of spike-specific TCRs. Mostly white British, mostly female donors; authors suggested clonal diversity may be underestimated.

Worth noting for this clone: Antigen: not known.

Profiling relied on immunoSEQ multiplex PCR, and the TCRdb table lists in-frame clones only, not all of them. This table has about 92,000 clones, 70% to 90% appearing once. The receptor was derived from an adult in good health. The sequences come from peripheral blood, collected on day 0 of AZD1222 vaccination.

CDR3 protein: CASSFHNEQFF. The CDR3 nucleotides read TGTGCCAGCAGCTTCCACAATGAGCAGTTCTTC. The chain couples TRBV11-2 to TRBJ2-1, with D unresolved. Germline lookup yields CDR1 SGHAT and CDR2 FQNNGV. The CDR3 spans 11 residues. V lost 3 bases to trimming and J lost 5 bases, with 2 bases between them.